This paragraph covers one TCR beta chain sequence. Germline V gives CDR1 SGHAT, CDR2 FQNNGV. After removal of 5 bases from V and 3 bases from J, the junction contained 6 bases not matched to a gene. CDR3 length: 15 amino acids. The sample originates from a study of T cell repertoires in ileal Crohn's disease. As to time point: neoterminal ileum biopsy at postoperative endoscopy, about 6 months after surgery. This table comes from immunoSEQ multiplex PCR, and its TCRdb copy is limited to in-frame clones, with some not included. The table has several thousand clones, 70% to 75% seen once. This TCR derives from an adult with Crohn's disease. This rearrangement joins TRBV11-2 to TRBJ2-2; 7 nucleotides agree with TRBD1. The sequencing input was ileal tissue. CDR3 protein: CASSLGGTDTGELFF. Here the CDR3 DNA reads TGTGCCAGCAGCCTAGGGGGCACCGACACCGGGGAGCTGTTTTTT.